The 31 T cell receptor beta chains below all came from one sample that was sequenced in a study of cytomegalovirus exposure and HLA in healthy donors. The PCR employed 60 Vbeta primers together with 13 Jbeta primers. TCRdb keeps only in-frame clones here, not all; method: immunoSEQ multiplex PCR. The sample has 100,000 to 150,000 clones; around 67% are singletons. Specimen: PBMCs. Receptor source: a man in his fifties or sixties in good health and CMV-seropositive.

In this sample, this clone turned up a few times. The chain employs TRBV2 and TRBJ1-5; no definite D call. This CDR3 is 13 amino acids long. Trimming removed 7 bases at V and 6 bases at J, with 13 bases between. CDR1 is SNHLY and CDR2 is FYNNEI in the germline V gene. The CDR3 sequence: CASKDLGSQPQHF. CDR3 DNA sequence: TGTGCCAGCAAAGACTTGGGTAGTCAGCCCCAGCATTTT.

This clone was recorded only once. V and J are TRBV19 and TRBJ2-2, with 9 nucleotides matching TRBD2. The CDR3 loop spans 15 amino acids. V was pared by 6 bases and J by 5 bases, with 7 bases of the junction left unmatched. CDR1 LNHDA and CDR2 SQIVND come from the germline V gene (reference sequence). CDR3 residues: CASSQRGAETGELFF. The CDR3, as DNA: TGTGCCAGTAGCCAGCGGGGGGCGGAAACCGGGGAGCTGTTTTTT.

The table lists this clone with a few counts. One junction end disagrees with the germline gene, perhaps due to a read error. V gene TRBV7-7 combines with J gene TRBJ1-5; D perhaps matches TRBD1 (6 bases). This CDR3 has 13 amino acids. Germline V gene data show CDR1 as SSHAT and CDR2 as FNYEAQ (reference sequence). The CDR3 DNA follows: TGTGCTAGCAGTCAGGGGTTTAATCAGCCCCAGCATTTT. This encodes CASSQGFNQPQHF.

V is TRBV10-2 and J is TRBJ2-1, with D possibly being TRBD1 (8 bases). Looked up from germline, CDR1 is WSHSY and CDR2 is SAAADI. V was clipped by 2 bases and J by 8 bases, with 13 bases between them. The CDR3 length is 14 residues. CDR3 nucleotide sequence: TGCGCCAGCAGTGAGACAGGGGGGGCCGATGAGCAGTTCTTC. Its translation: CASSETGGADEQFF.

This chain links TRBV15 with TRBJ2-7; the D gene is possibly TRBD2 (5 bases). V was pared by 2 bases and J by 7 bases, with 27 bases between. CDR1 is LNHNV, CDR2 YYDKDF, per germline (reference sequence). The CDR3 is 18 amino acids. CDR3 protein: CATSRSAQSEGPLREQYF. The DNA for the CDR3 is TGTGCCACCAGCAGATCCGCCCAAAGCGAGGGCCCCCTGAGGGAGCAGTACTTC.

V usage is TRBV25-1 and J usage is TRBJ1-1, with D unresolved. This CDR3 is 12 amino acids long. Germline V gene lookup returns CDR1 MGHDK and CDR2 SYGVNS. The V gene lost 5 bases and the J gene lost 4 bases, with 8 bases spanning the gap. The CDR3 nucleotides read TGTGCCAGCAGTAGACGGAGCACTGAAGCTTTCTTT. This codes for CASSRRSTEAFF.

The gene calls are TRBV19 and TRBJ2-1, with 7 bases that match TRBD1. This CDR3 region has 17 residues. Per germline, CDR1 LNHDA and CDR2 SQIVND (reference sequence). Trimming removed 5 bases from V and 6 bases from J; junction bases left unmatched: 16. CDR3 DNA sequence: TGTGCCAGTAGTGGAATGACAGGGCCTAGAGAGTTCAATGAGCAGTTCTTC. Encoded protein: CASSGMTGPREFNEQFF.

This clone was detected a few times. This sequence joins TRBV19 and TRBJ2-5; possible D gene TRBD1, 6 bases. Trimming removed 4 bases at V and 2 bases at J, with 17 bases between. Germline CDR1 is LNHDA and CDR2 is SQIVND (reference sequence). The CDR3 has 16 residues. The CDR3 loop reads CASSTAGVGWQETQYF. The CDR3 DNA sequence: TGTGCCAGTAGTACAGCAGGGGTGGGGTGGCAAGAGACCCAGTACTTC.

J is TRBJ2-7 and V is TRBV4-1, with TRBD2 identical over 8 bases. The ends lost 0 bases at V and 9 bases at J; junction bases unmatched: 13. CDR3 length: 16 amino acids. Germline CDR1 and CDR2: MGHRA and YSYEKL. CDR3 sequence: CASSQDRAGGPGGQYF. Written as DNA, the CDR3 is TGCGCCAGCAGCCAAGATAGGGCGGGGGGCCCCGGGGGGCAGTACTTC.

The chain couples TRBV11-1 to TRBJ2-7; 10 bases agree with TRBD1. The CDR3 consists of 15 residues. The germline V gene has CDR1 SGHAT and CDR2 FQDESV (reference sequence). The junction had 8 bases not matched to a gene; V was cut back by 7 bases and J by 2 bases. The CDR3 here is CASNTGTGAPYEQYF. As DNA, the CDR3 is TGTGCCAGCAACACCGGGACAGGGGCGCCCTACGAGCAGTACTTC.

In this sample, this clone turned up a few times. The chain is built from TRBV6-6 and TRBJ2-7; D ambiguous. The V end lost 6 bases, the J end lost 2 bases, and 5 bases lay between the germline ends. The CDR3 runs 11 residues. In germline, CDR1 is MNHNY, CDR2 SVGAGI (reference sequence). The CDR3 here is CASRTTYEQYF. CDR3 coding DNA: TGTGCCAGCAGAACAACCTACGAGCAGTACTTC.

The gene calls are TRBV7-2 and TRBJ2-1; 9 bases line up with TRBD2. Germline-derived CDR1 and CDR2 are SGHTA and FQGNSA. The ends lost 3 bases at V and 6 bases at J; junction bases unmatched: 3. CDR3 size: 14 residues. CDR3: CASSFSGGSNEQFF. In DNA, the CDR3 is TGTGCCAGCAGCTTTAGCGGGGGTTCCAATGAGCAGTTCTTC.

In DNA, the CDR3 is TGTGCCACCGAGGGCCGTCAAGAGACCCAGTACTTC. Its protein is CATEGRQETQYF. The chain links TRBV2 to TRBJ2-5; a possible D gene is TRBD2 (5 bases). Trimming shortened V by 10 bases and J by 2 bases, and 11 bases separated the two germline ends. The CDR3 consists of 12 residues. CDR1 is SNHLY, CDR2 FYNNEI, per germline.

This clone appeared a few times. The rearrangement joins TRBV10-3 to TRBJ1-1; no firm D call. This CDR3 has 14 residues. Trimming shortened V by 5 bases and J by 5 bases, and 15 bases separated the two germline ends. CDR1 and CDR2 from the germline V gene are ENHRY and SYGVKD. This CDR3 reads CAISTQRGRTEAFF. For the CDR3, the DNA is TGTGCCATCAGTACCCAACGGGGAAGGACTGAAGCTTTCTTT.

V and J are TRBV5-4 and TRBJ2-5; 7 bases map to TRBD2. This CDR3 has 13 amino acids. Trimming removed 3 bases from V and 3 bases from J; junction bases left unmatched: 2. Germline V gene data show CDR1 as SGHNT and CDR2 as YYREEE (reference sequence). CDR3 in amino acids: CASSWGGEETQYF. The DNA for the CDR3 is TGTGCCAGCAGCTGGGGGGGGGAAGAGACCCAGTACTTC.

V gene TRBV27 combines with J gene TRBJ2-1, with 10 bases aligning to TRBD2. There are 15 residues in the CDR3. V gave up 1 base and J gave up 5 bases; unmatched junction bases: 2. The germline V gene encodes CDR1 MNHEY and CDR2 SMNVEV (reference sequence). In nucleotides, the CDR3 is TGTGCCAGCAGTTTATGGACTAGCGGAGACAATGAGCAGTTCTTC. As protein: CASSLWTSGDNEQFF.

The V and J genes are TRBV10-3 and TRBJ2-7; possibly TRBD1 for D (5 bases). This CDR3 is 16 amino acids long. The germline CDR1 and CDR2 sequences are ENHRY and SYGVKD. V dropped 0 bases and J dropped 4 bases, with 16 bases sitting between them. CDR3 sequence reads: CAISESLGRVAYEQYF. The CDR3 DNA reads TGTGCCATCAGTGAGTCTCTTGGCAGGGTGGCGTACGAGCAGTACTTC.

V and J are TRBV18 and TRBJ2-3, with 9 bases that match TRBD2. The J segment lost 3 bases and the V segment lost 3 bases, leaving 7 bases of the junction unmatched. Germline V gene data show CDR1 as KGHSH and CDR2 as LQKENI. This CDR3 region has 16 residues. The CDR3 sequence is CASSPNAGGSTDTQYF. In nucleotides, the CDR3 is TGTGCCAGCTCACCGAATGCGGGGGGGTCTACAGATACGCAGTATTTT.

The chain employs TRBV28 and TRBJ1-6; the D gene is possibly TRBD1 (5 bases). Germline-derived CDR1 and CDR2 are MDHEN and SYDVKM. V lost 1 base to trimming and J lost 8 bases, with 12 bases between them. CDR3 length equals 15 residues. This CDR3 reads CASSLLGAAYSPLHF. The CDR3 nucleotides are TGTGCCAGCAGTTTATTAGGGGCAGCCTATTCACCCCTCCACTTT.

The chain employs TRBV7-2 and TRBJ1-3; 7 bases agree with TRBD1. The CDR3 is 15 amino acids. CDR1 and CDR2 (germline): SGHTA, FQGNSA. The V and J ends lost 0 bases and 4 bases, in that order; junction bases with no gene match: 3. The CDR3 sequence: CASSLAGTAGNTIYF. The CDR3 DNA sequence: TGTGCCAGCAGCTTAGCGGGGACAGCCGGAAACACCATATATTTT.

This clone was observed once. This sequence joins TRBV5-1 and TRBJ1-2; D remains unclear. V was cut by 4 bases and J by 3 bases, with 10 bases left in between. Germline loops: CDR1 SGHRS, CDR2 YFSETQ. The CDR3 extends over 13 amino acids. The DNA of the CDR3 is TGCGCCAGCAGCCCGACAAGATACTATGGCTACACCTTC. This sequence encodes CASSPTRYYGYTF.

The gene calls are TRBV9 and TRBJ1-1, with a tentative D call TRBD1 (6 bases). CDR3 length equals 15 residues. The germline V gene encodes CDR1 SGDLS and CDR2 YYNGEE. The V and J ends lost 3 bases and 0 bases respectively, with 12 bases between them. For the CDR3, the DNA is TGTGCCAGCAGCGCTCAACAGGGAGTGAACACTGAAGCTTTCTTT. It codes for CASSAQQGVNTEAFF.

V gene TRBV11-2 combines with J gene TRBJ2-3; tentative D call: TRBD2 (6 bases). The CDR3 is made up of 15 amino acids. The germline CDR1 and CDR2 sequences are SGHAT and FQNNGV. V was clipped by 2 bases and J by 3 bases, with 12 bases between them. DNA for the CDR3: TGTGCCAGCAGCTTATCGTTGCGGGGAACAGATACGCAGTATTTT. It codes for CASSLSLRGTDTQYF. The whole variable domain, filled in from reference TRBV11-2 and TRBJ2-3, reads EAGVAQSPRYKIIEKRQSVAFWCNPISGHATLYWYQQILGQGPKLLIQFQNNGVVDDSQLPKDRFSAERLKGVDSTLKIQPAKLEDSAVYLCASSLSLRGTDTQYFGPGTRLTVL.

This clone was recorded many times. The chain employs TRBV5-5 and TRBJ1-5, with TRBD1 matching 9 bases. Germline CDR1 SGHKS, CDR2 YYEKEE (reference sequence). The CDR3 has 16 amino acids. Germline trimming cut 4 bases from V and 6 bases from J; bases unmatched to any gene: 11. The CDR3 loop reads CASSLEGTGRGQPQHF. CDR3 DNA sequence: TGTGCCAGCAGCCTGGAGGGGACAGGGAGAGGTCAGCCCCAGCATTTT. The entire variable domain, with the rest obtained from reference TRBV5-5 and TRBJ1-5, is as follows: DAGVTQSPTHLIKTRGQQVTLRCSPISGHKSVSWYQQVLGQGPQFIFQYYEKEERGRGNFPDRFSARQFPNYSSELNVNALLLGDSALYLCASSLEGTGRGQPQHFGDGTRLSIL.

A few counts support this clone. The chain carries TRBV4-1 and TRBJ2-3, with 10 bases that match TRBD2. CDR1 is MGHRA and CDR2 is YSYEKL in the germline V gene. The CDR3 length is 16 residues. J lost 6 bases, V lost 1 base, and 7 bases had no gene match. The chain's CDR3 is CASSQVYLAGVDTQYF. The CDR3 nucleotides are TGCGCCAGCAGCCAAGTTTACCTAGCGGGGGTGGATACGCAGTATTTT.

As regards this clone: The junction and the germline gene differ at one end; a read error may be behind it. At the DNA level, this CDR3 is encoded by other sequences in the same sample as well. This chain uses TRBV2 with TRBJ1-6; TRBD1 matches 7 bases. Per the germline V gene, CDR1 is SNHLY and CDR2 is FYNNEI. This CDR3 contains 15 residues. CDR3: CASSERQGSGSPLHF. The CDR3 DNA sequence: TGTGCTAGCAGTGAAAGACAGGGTTCAGGATCACCCCTCCACTTT.

This sequence joins TRBV4-1 and TRBJ2-5; TRBD1 matches 9 bases. The J call may be mistaken, given a closer DNA end match to TRBJ2-7. In germline, CDR1 is MGHRA, CDR2 YSYEKL. This CDR3 is 16 amino acids long. Here the CDR3 reads CASSQGGQGYTYEQYF. Written as DNA, the CDR3 is TGCGCCAGCAGCCAAGGGGGACAGGGATATACCTACGAGCAGTACTTC.

The chain recombines TRBV4-2 with TRBJ2-7; 7 bases map to TRBD1. The germline V gene has CDR1 LGHNA and CDR2 YNFKEQ. Trimming removed 3 bases from V and 6 bases from J; junction bases left unmatched: 5. This CDR3 is built from 13 residues. CDR3 residues: CASSHDRAGEQYF. CDR3 DNA sequence: TGTGCCAGCAGCCACGACAGGGCCGGCGAGCAGTACTTC.

This clone was seen only once. The chain uses TRBV28 and TRBJ2-7; TRBD1 matches at 9 bases. Trimming took 4 bases from V and 6 from J; bases not matched to a gene: 10. The CDR3 sequence is 15 residues long. Germline V gives CDR1 MDHEN, CDR2 SYDVKM. This CDR3 is CASSSDRGESSEQYF. The CDR3, as DNA: TGTGCCAGCAGTTCGGACAGGGGAGAGTCATCCGAGCAGTACTTC.

This clone was seen just once. CDR3 residues: CAISDDTYQPQHF. For the CDR3, the DNA is TGTGCCATCAGTGACGACACCTATCAGCCCCAGCATTTT. The rearrangement joins TRBV10-3 to TRBJ1-5; no clear D. The germline V gene encodes CDR1 ENHRY and CDR2 SYGVKD. The ends were cut back, 3 bases at V and 5 bases at J, with 8 bases in the middle. CDR3 length equals 13 residues.

This clone was detected a few times. CDR3 region: CASSLAGAGSLYNEQFF. The CDR3, as DNA: TGTGCCAGCAGCTTAGCTGGGGCGGGGTCGCTTTACAATGAGCAGTTCTTC. The chain couples TRBV11-2 to TRBJ2-1; perhaps TRBD2 as D (6 bases). V lost 1 base and J 4 bases, leaving 17 bases between the germline ends. Germline V CDR1 and CDR2: SGHAT, FQNNGV. The CDR3 has 17 amino acids.